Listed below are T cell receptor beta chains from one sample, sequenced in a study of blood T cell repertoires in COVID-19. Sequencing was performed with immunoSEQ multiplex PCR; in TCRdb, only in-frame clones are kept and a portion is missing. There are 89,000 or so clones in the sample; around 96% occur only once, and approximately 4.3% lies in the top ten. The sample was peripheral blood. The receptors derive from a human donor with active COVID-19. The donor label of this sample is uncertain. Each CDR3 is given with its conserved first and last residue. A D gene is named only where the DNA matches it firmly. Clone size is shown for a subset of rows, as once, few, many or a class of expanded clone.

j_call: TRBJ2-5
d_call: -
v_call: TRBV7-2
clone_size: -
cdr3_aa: CASSLSGTEETQYF
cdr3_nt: TGTGCCAGCAGCTTATCCGGGACTGAAGAGACCCAGTACTTC

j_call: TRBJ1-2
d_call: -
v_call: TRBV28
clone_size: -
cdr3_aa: CASSVGQGSGGYTF
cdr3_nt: TGTGCCAGCAGCGTTGGGCAGGGATCGGGTGGCTACACCTTC

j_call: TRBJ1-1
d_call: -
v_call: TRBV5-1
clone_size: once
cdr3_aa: CASSTDTEAFF
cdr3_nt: TGCGCCAGCAGCACAGACACTGAAGCTTTCTTT

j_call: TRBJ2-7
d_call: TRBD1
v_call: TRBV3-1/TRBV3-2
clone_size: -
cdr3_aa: CASSTDRGHLSYEQYF
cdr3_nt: TGTGCCAGCAGCACTGACAGGGGGCACCTCTCCTACGAGCAGTACTTC

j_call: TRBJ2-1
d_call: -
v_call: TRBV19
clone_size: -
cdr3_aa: CASRLEDVAEQFF
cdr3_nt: TGTGCCAGTAGACTGGAGGACGTTGCTGAGCAGTTCTTC

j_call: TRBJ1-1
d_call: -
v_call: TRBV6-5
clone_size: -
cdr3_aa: CASRPGSRTEAFF
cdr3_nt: TGTGCCAGCCGTCCGGGGTCGCGCACTGAAGCTTTCTTT

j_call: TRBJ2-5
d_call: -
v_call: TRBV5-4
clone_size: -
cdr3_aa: CASSLVTDRLETQYF
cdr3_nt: TGTGCCAGCAGCTTGGTGACAGACAGATTAGAGACCCAGTACTTC

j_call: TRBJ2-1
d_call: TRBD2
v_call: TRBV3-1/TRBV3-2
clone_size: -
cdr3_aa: CASSPGLAAHVGNEQFF
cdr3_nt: TGTGCCAGCAGCCCGGGACTAGCGGCACACGTAGGGAATGAGCAGTTCTTC

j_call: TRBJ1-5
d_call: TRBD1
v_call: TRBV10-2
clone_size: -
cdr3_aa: CASKEGAIPQGEPQHF
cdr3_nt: TGCGCCAGCAAAGAGGGGGCGATCCCCCAAGGAGAGCCCCAGCATTTT

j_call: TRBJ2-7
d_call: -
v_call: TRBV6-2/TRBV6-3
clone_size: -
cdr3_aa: CASSYEGSYEQYF
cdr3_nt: TGTGCCAGCAGTTATGAGGGTAGCTACGAGCAGTACTTC

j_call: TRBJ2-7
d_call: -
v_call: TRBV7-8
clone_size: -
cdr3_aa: CASSRGLTPSYEQYF
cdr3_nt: TGTGCCAGCAGCCGGGGACTCACCCCATCCTACGAGCAGTACTTC

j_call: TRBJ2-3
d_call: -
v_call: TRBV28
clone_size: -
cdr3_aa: CASSIRERRADTQYF
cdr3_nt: TGTGCCAGCAGTATCAGGGAGCGGAGGGCAGATACGCAGTATTTT

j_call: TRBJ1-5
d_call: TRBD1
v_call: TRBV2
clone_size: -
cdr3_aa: CASNVQGASNQPQHF
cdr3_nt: TGTGCCAGCAATGTACAGGGGGCAAGCAATCAGCCCCAGCATTTT

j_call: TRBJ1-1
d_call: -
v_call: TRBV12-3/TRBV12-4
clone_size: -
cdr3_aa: CASSFREGTEAFF
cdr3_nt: TGTGCCAGCAGTTTCCGGGAGGGAACTGAAGCTTTCTTT

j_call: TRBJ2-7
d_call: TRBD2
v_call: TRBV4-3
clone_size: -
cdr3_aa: CASSSRAASGNREQYF
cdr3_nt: TGCGCCAGCAGCTCGCGCGCCGCTAGCGGGAATCGCGAGCAGTACTTC

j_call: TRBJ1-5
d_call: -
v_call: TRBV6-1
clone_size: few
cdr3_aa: CASSERAGSGNQPQHF
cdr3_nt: TGTGCCAGCAGTGAACGAGCAGGATCGGGCAATCAGCCCCAGCATTTT

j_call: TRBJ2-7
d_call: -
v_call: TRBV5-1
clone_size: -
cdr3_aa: CASSARLRSYEQYF
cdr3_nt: TGCGCCAGCAGCGCCCGACTCCGCTCCTACGAGCAGTACTTC

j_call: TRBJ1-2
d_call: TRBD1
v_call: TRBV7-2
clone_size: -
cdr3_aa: CASSPGDRTFRGGYTF
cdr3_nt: TGTGCCAGCAGCCCGGGGGACAGAACCTTTAGGGGCGGCTACACCTTC

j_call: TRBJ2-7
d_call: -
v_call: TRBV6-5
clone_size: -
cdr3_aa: CASEGVLYEQYF
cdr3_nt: TGTGCCAGCGAGGGGGTATTATACGAGCAGTACTTC

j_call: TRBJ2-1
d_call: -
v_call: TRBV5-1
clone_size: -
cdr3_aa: CASSLLWRGPQGNEQFF
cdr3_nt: TGCGCCAGCAGCTTGCTTTGGCGGGGACCCCAAGGCAATGAGCAGTTCTTC

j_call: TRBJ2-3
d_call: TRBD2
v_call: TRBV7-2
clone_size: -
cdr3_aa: CASSPQLRLAGVADTQYF
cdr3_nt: TGTGCCAGCAGCCCCCAACTCCGACTAGCGGGAGTTGCAGATACGCAGTATTTT

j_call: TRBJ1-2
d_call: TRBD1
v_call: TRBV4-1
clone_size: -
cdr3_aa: CASSNPAQGAGYGYTF
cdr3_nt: TGCGCCAGCAGCAATCCCGCACAGGGGGCTGGGTATGGCTACACCTTC

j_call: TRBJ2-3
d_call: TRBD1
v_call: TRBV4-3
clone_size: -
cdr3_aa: CASSRAGQGIRRDTQYF
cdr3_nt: TGCGCCAGCAGCCGAGCGGGACAGGGCATCCGGAGGGATACGCAGTATTTT

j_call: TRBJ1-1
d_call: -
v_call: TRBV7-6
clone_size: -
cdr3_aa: CASSLGRRGNTEAFF
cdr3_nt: TGTGCCAGCAGCTTAGGTCGGAGGGGCAACACTGAAGCTTTCTTT

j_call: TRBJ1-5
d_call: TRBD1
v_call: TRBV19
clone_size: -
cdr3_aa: CASIRTGVGNQPQHF
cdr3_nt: TGTGCCAGTATTCGGACAGGGGTTGGCAATCAGCCCCAGCATTTT

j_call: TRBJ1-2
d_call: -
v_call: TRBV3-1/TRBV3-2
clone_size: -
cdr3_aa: CASSHTGNNGYTF
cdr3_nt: TGTGCCAGCAGTCATACAGGGAATAATGGCTACACCTTC

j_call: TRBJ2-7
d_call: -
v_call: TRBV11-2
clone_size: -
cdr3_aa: CASSSTAYEQYF
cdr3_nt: TGTGCCAGCAGCTCCACAGCCTACGAGCAGTACTTC

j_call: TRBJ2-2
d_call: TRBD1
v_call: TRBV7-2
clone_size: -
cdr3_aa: CASSLWDRGRGFGELFF
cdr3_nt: TGTGCCAGCAGCTTATGGGACAGGGGCCGCGGATTCGGGGAGCTGTTTTTT

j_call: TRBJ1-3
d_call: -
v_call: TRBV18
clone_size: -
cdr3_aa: CASSPEQVMFSGNTIYF
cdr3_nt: TGTGCCAGCTCACCGGAACAGGTCATGTTCTCTGGAAACACCATATATTTT

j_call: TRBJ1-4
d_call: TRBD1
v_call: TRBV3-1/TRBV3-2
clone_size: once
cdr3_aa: CASSQGSRGRGEKLFF
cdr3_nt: TGTGCCAGCAGCCAAGGGTCAAGGGGGCGAGGTGAAAAACTGTTTTTT

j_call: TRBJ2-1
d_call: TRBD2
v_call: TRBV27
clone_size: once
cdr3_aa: CASSHPGLAGAQGEQFF
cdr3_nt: TGTGCCAGCAGTCATCCGGGACTAGCGGGAGCCCAGGGGGAGCAGTTCTTC

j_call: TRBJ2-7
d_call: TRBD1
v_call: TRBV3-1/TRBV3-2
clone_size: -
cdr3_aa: CASSQIGGQGYEQYF
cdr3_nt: TGTGCCAGCAGCCAGATCGGGGGACAGGGATACGAGCAGTACTTC

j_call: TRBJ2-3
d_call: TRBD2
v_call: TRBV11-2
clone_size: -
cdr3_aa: CASRSPTSGSTDTQYF
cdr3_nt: TGTGCCAGCAGAAGCCCTACTAGCGGTAGCACAGATACGCAGTATTTT

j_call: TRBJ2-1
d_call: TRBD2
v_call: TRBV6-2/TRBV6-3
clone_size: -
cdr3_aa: CASSTTGLATEQFF
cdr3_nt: TGTGCCAGCAGTACAACAGGACTAGCGACTGAGCAGTTCTTC

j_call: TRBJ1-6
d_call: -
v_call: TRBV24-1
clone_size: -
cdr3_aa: CATVRVGRSSYNSPLHF
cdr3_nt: TGTGCCACCGTCAGGGTGGGCCGGAGCTCCTATAATTCACCCCTCCACTTT

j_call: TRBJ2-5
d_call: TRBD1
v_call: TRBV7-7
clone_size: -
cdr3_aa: CASSPPGQVQETQYF
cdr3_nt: TGTGCCAGCAGCCCCCCAGGACAGGTCCAAGAGACCCAGTACTTC

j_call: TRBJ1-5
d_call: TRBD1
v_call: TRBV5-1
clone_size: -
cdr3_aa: CASSAQDRGDSNQPQHF
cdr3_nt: TGCGCCAGCAGCGCCCAAGACAGGGGCGATAGCAATCAGCCCCAGCATTTT

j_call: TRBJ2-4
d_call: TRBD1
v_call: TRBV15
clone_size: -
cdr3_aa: CATSQGTDKNIQYF
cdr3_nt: TGTGCCACCAGTCAAGGGACAGATAAAAACATTCAGTACTTC

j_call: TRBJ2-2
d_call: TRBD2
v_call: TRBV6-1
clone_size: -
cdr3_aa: CASSDGGREGHDTGELFF
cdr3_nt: TGTGCCAGCAGTGACGGAGGGCGGGAGGGCCACGACACCGGGGAGCTGTTTTTT

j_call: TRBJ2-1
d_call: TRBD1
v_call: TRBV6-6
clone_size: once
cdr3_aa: CASRRGRWDEQFF
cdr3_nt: TGTGCCAGCAGGAGGGGGCGCTGGGATGAGCAGTTCTTC

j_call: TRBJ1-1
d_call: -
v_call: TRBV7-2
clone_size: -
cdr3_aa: CASIPVGGTEAFF
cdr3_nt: TGTGCCAGCATCCCGGTGGGGGGGACTGAAGCTTTCTTT

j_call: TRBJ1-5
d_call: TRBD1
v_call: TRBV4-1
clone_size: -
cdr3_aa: CASSQGVDRGVYQPQHF
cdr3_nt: TGCGCCAGCAGCCAAGGCGTGGACAGGGGAGTTTATCAGCCCCAGCATTTT

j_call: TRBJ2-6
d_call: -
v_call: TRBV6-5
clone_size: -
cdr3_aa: CASSNQGSGANVLTF
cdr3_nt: TGTGCCAGCAGTAACCAGGGGTCTGGGGCCAACGTCCTGACTTTC

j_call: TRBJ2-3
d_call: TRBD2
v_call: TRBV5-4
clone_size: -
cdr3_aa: CASSLWSGGLEDTQYF
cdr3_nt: TGTGCCAGCAGCTTGTGGAGCGGGGGGCTTGAAGATACGCAGTATTTT

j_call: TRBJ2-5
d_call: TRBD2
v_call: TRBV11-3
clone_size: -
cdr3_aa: CASSLGRWPELGGETQYF
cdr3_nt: TGTGCCAGCAGCTTAGGTCGGTGGCCGGAGCTCGGGGGGGAGACCCAGTACTTC

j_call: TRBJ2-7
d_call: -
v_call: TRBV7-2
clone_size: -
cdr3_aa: CASSPPDSHYEQYF
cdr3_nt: TGTGCCAGCAGCCCTCCGGACAGCCACTACGAGCAGTACTTC

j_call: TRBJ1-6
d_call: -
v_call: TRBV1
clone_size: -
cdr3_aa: CTSSQDWRLRAGQNSPLHF
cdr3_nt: TGCACCAGCAGCCAAGACTGGCGGCTGCGAGCAGGGCAGAATTCACCCCTCCACTTT

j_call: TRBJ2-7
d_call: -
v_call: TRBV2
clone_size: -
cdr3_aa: CASREGGISYEQYF
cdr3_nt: TGTGCCAGCAGGGAGGGCGGAATCTCCTACGAGCAGTACTTC

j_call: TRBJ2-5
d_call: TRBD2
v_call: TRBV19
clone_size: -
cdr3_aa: CASSRTRVQETQYF
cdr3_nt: TGTGCCAGTAGTCGGACTAGAGTCCAAGAGACCCAGTACTTC

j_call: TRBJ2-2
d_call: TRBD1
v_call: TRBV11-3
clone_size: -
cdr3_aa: CASSLGTGGTGELFF
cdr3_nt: TGTGCCAGCAGCTTAGGGACAGGGGGCACCGGGGAGCTGTTTTTT

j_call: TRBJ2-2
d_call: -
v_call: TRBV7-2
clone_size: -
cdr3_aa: CASSFFSGNTGELFF
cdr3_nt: TGTGCCAGCAGCTTTTTTTCGGGGAACACCGGGGAGCTGTTTTTT

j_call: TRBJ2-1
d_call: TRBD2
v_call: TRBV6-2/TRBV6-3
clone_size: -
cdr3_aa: CASSYPLAGGTQLNNEQFF
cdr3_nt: TGTGCCAGCAGTTACCCTTTAGCGGGGGGGACCCAACTCAACAATGAGCAGTTCTTC